This TCR beta chain was retrieved from a study of blood T cells in healthy people across ages. Germline CDR1 is DFQATT and CDR2 is SNEGSKA (reference sequence). The CDR3 runs 13 residues. The ends lost 3 bases at V and 9 bases at J; junction bases unmatched: 8. A sample-barcoded 5' primer and a J-beta primer mix were used in a second PCR of about 7 to 12 cycles. A tag from a template-switch adaptor with 12 random nucleotides marked each cDNA molecule. TCRdb recomputed calls from the 5' RACE reads with MiXCR, one row per CDR3 protein. This sample has about 970,000 distinct CDR3 sequences, with around 54% found just once. This clonotype was detected once.

The specimen sequenced was blood. This TCR came from an older woman in good health. The gene calls are TRBV20-1 and TRBJ2-1; 7 bases line up with TRBD1. For the CDR3, the DNA is TGCAGTGCTAGCAGGGGGTTTTTTGGTGAGCAGTTCTTC. Translation: CSASRGFFGEQFF.